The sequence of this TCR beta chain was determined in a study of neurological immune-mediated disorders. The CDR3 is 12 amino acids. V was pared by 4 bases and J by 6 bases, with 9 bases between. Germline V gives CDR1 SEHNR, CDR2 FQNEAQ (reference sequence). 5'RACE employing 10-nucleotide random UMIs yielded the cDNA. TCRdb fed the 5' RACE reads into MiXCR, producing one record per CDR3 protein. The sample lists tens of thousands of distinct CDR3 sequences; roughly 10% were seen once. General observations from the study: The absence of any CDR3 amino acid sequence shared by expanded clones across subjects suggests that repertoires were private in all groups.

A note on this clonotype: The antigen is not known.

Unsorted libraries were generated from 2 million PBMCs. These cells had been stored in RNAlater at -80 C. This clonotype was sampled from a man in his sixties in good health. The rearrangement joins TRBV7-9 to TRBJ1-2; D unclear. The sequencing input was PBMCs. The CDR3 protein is CASSSDTHGYTF. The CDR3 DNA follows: TGTGCCAGCAGCTCCGACACCCATGGCTACACCTTC.